This TCR beta chain comes out of a study of T cell responses to AZD1222 COVID-19 vaccine (dated by TCRdb to about 2021). General notes on the study: AZD1222 recipients whose second dose came at about 4 weeks and those whose second dose came at about 12 weeks were combined into one group, since spike-specific TCR depth and breadth did not differ between the two schedules. A total of 240 or so trial participants underwent TCR sequencing, of whom 200 to 220 had received two doses of AZD1222 and 26 had received two doses of the MenACWY control vaccine. Trial participants were enrolled into age subgroups of 18-55, 56-69 and 70-plus years, which contained about 150, 28 and 57 TCR-sequenced participants, respectively.

V loses 1 base, J loses 6 bases, and the germline ends lie 19 bases apart. CDR1 and CDR2, looked up from the germline V gene, are KGHSH and LQKENI. The CDR3 numbers 16 residues from cysteine through phenylalanine. The DNA shown is the 48-base CDR3, in frame from base 1. Reading the label with the study, this specimen's time point is: baseline before first vaccination. Samples from vaccinated people were obtained from the UK trials COV001 and COV002, which included a single-blind randomized controlled phase 2/3 trial of AZD1222 (ChAdOx1 nCoV-19) in healthy adults. For TCRbeta chain sequencing, PBMC samples were collected from trial participants at day 0 and at day 28 after the second dose. Regarding this clone: Its antigen remains undetermined. The record has no base qualities; no much larger clone is one base away.

Results the study describes overall, beyond this receptor: Participants were mostly white British, with more females than males. The authors suggested clonal diversity may have been underestimated. Because no day 14 peak-response samples were available, the repertoires could be characterized only after the peak T cell response. After two AZD1222 doses, both the breadth and the depth of spike-specific TCRs were significantly higher than at day 0 and than in MenACWY recipients. The 56-69-year group was small, and its depth increase did not reach significance, likely because of low power. The whole spike protein was spanned by vaccine-associated CD4 TCRs, and dominant responses were seen in regions 160-218 and 743-854. Conclusions about previously exposed vaccinees are limited because only a handful of AZD1222 recipients were SARS-CoV-2 seropositive at baseline. Nearly half of unique spike-specific TCRs reportedly recognized epitopes outside regions mutated in the B.1.351 and B.1.1.7 variants.

The CDR3 regions of human TCRbeta chains were analyzed by immunosequencing. Per the source publication's procedure: TCRs in the repertoires were matched against a reference library of SARS-CoV-2-specific TCRs that had been generated with the MIRA antigen-specificity platform. Breadth meant the fraction of unique TCRs that were SARS-CoV-2-associated, whereas depth meant the fraction of total T cells that were SARS-CoV-2-associated. Using the MIRA data, each spike-specific TCR was mapped to the spike region that the TCR reacts to and placed in a CD4 or CD8 class. Log10-transformed breadth and depth values were compared by one-way ANOVA with Sidak's multiple comparisons tests. TCRdb obtained this table from immuneACCESS and retained in-frame rearrangements with V and J assigned. These tables miss some clones; where compared with another copy, unresolved V genes account for less than half of the shortfall, and the remainder is unexplained. Clone size and V and J calls were adopted from that table, with D and trimming inferred from the DNA. The sample profile shows tens of thousands of clones; roughly 87% of them were found once. The ten top clones hold under 25% of the sample.

The TCR originated in an adult in good health. The sequencing used peripheral blood, collected on day 0 of AZD1222 vaccination. The rearrangement joined TRBV18 to TRBJ2-7; the best D guess is TRBD2, with 6 bases matching. The CDR3 reads as follows: CASSPRSGTPKGEQYF. The sequence in DNA is TGTGCCAGCTCACCACGGTCCGGGACTCCAAAAGGCGAGCAGTACTTC. Outside the CDR3, residues come from the reference TRBV18 and TRBJ2-7 proteins, so the full variable domain is: NAGVMQNPRHLVRRRGQEARLRCSPMKGHSHVYWYRQLPEEGLKFMVYLQKENIIDESGMPKERFSAEFPKEGPSILRIQQVVRGDSAAYFCASSPRSGTPKGEQYFGPGTRLTVT.